The sequence of this TCR beta chain was determined in a study of siplizumab effects on memory and regulatory T cells. Only in-frame clones appear in the TCRdb table, and some are missing; sequencing was by immunoSEQ multiplex PCR. The sample lists some 65,000 clones; approximately 88% were seen once. Concerning this clone itself: Its antigen is currently unknown. Other DNA sequences in the sample encode the same CDR3.

Study results and limitations: Among mappable alloreactive CD4+ clones, the Treg-derived fraction averaged 68.8% with siplizumab versus more than 25% in controls. In the presence of siplizumab, alloreactive sequences traceable to unstimulated CD4+ memory cells were significantly reduced.

The CDR3 has 14 residues. The V end lost 5 bases, the J end lost 3 bases, and 10 bases lay between the germline ends. Germline lookup yields CDR1 KGHSH and CDR2 LQKENI. The clonotype comes from a human donor in good health. The sequenced sample was Tregs sorted from blood. V is TRBV18 and J is TRBJ2-2; no clear D gene. The DNA for the CDR3 is TGTGCCAGCTCAGGGGTTGGACACACCGGGGAGCTGTTTTTT. Translation: CASSGVGHTGELFF.